This T cell receptor (beta chain) was captured by sequencing in a study of blood T cell repertoires in COVID-19 (dated by TCRdb to about 2020). At the level of the whole study: Samples from collaborators originated in the United States, Italy and Spain and spanned both the acute and convalescent phases of COVID-19. Samples came from the ongoing ImmuneRACE study (first 160 participants) plus 1,254 subjects from 6 global collaborators. Sample metadata almost always included a de-identified subject ID, COVID-19 status, age in years and sex. Where HLA class I and class II types were available, the types were taken from metadata supplied by the sample provider, not from assay-based typing. The material from the prospective study consisted of cDNA or gDNA derived from T cells, B-cell-depleted T cells, or PBMCs. Deeply sampled blood TCRbeta repertoires from subjects exposed to, actively infected with, or recovered from COVID-19 were included in the dataset. A freely available public database, intended as a resource for researchers studying the immune response to SARS-CoV-2, is where the repertoires were released.

What the authors observed across the whole study: Clinical and demographic metadata were provided uncurated, with the amount varying by source and participant.

Including cysteine and phenylalanine, the CDR3 has 15 amino acids. Solely the CDR3 DNA is kept, with 45 bases framed from the first base. CDR1 MNHEY and CDR2 SVGAGI were looked up in the germline V gene. Here V drops 7 bases and J drops 5 bases, and the junction holds 13 bases not matched to any gene. TCRbeta CDR3 regions were amplified from genomic DNA using the immunoSEQ Assay, a bias-controlled multiplex PCR. Per the source publication's procedure: The number of nucleated cells in each sample was estimated by amplification of reference gene primers within the assay. Sequence reads were collapsed and filtered to measure the absolute abundance of every unique TCRbeta CDR3 rearrangement. For each sample, productive Simpson clonality was calculated as the square root of Simpson's diversity index over productive rearrangements. This is the immuneACCESS table as TCRdb keeps it, with only in-frame sequences that have V and J called. A part of the clones is gone; compared with another copy, unresolved V genes explain less than half, and the rest is unexplained. V and J calls and clone size are copied from that table; D and trimming were computed from the DNA. Present in this sample are over 200,000 clones, over 65% of which were seen just once. The leading ten clones occupy 2.5% to 4% of the sample.

Notes on this clone: No cognate antigen has been identified for it. Base qualities are not recorded, but no much larger clone differs from it by a single base.

Each collaborating institution followed its own protocols to collect whole blood in K2EDTA tubes. Collaborator samples were shipped for TCRbeta analysis as frozen whole blood, isolated PBMCs, or DNA extracted from either sample type. Sequenced input: peripheral blood. This sequence originates from a woman at least 80 years old with acute or convalescent COVID-19. Here the chain combines TRBV6-5 and TRBJ1-2, and TRBD1 aligns with 7 junction nucleotides. CDR3 loop: CASNALLGTDYGYTF. The base sequence is TGTGCCAGCAATGCCCTCCTCGGGACAGATTATGGCTACACCTTC.